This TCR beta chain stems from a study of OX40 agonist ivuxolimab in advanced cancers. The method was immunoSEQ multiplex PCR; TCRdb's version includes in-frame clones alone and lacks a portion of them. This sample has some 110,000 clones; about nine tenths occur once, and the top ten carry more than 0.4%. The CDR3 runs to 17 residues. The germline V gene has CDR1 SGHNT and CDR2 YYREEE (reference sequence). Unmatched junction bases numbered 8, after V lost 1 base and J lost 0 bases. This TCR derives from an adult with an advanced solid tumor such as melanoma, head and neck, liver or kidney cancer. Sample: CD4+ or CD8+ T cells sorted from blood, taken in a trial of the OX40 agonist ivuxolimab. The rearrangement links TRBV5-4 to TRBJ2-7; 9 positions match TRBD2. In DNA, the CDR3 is TGTGCCAGCAGCTTGAAGCCCGCGGGGGGGGCCTCCTACGAGCAGTACTTC. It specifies CASSLKPAGGASYEQYF. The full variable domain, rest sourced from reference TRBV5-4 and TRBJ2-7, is ETGVTQSPTHLIKTRGQQVTLRCSSQSGHNTVSWYQQALGQGPQFIFQYYREEENGRGNFPPRFSGLQFPNYSSELNVNALELDDSALYLCASSLKPAGGASYEQYFGPGTRLTVT.